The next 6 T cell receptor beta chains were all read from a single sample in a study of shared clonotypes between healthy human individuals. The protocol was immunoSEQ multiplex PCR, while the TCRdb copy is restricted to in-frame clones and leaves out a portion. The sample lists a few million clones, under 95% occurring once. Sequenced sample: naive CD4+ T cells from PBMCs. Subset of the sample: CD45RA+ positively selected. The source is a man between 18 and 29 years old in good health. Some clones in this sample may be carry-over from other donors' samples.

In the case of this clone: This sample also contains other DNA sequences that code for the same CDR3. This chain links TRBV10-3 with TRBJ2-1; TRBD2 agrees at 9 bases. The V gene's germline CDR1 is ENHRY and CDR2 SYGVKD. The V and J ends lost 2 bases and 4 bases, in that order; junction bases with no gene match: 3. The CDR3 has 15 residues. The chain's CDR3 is CAISELAGLYNEQFF. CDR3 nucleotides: TGTGCCATCAGTGAGCTAGCGGGGCTTTACAATGAGCAGTTCTTC.

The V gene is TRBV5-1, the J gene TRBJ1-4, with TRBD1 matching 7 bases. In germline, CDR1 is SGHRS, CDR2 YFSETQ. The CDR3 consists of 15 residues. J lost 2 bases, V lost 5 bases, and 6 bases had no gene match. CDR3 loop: CASRFWDSTNEKLFF. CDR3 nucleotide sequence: TGCGCCAGCAGATTCTGGGACAGCACTAATGAAAAACTGTTTTTT.

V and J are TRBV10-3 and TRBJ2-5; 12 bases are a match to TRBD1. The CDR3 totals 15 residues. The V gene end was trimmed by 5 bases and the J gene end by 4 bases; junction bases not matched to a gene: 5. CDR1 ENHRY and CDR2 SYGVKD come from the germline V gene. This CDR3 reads CAISSGTGGRETQYF. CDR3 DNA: TGTGCCATCAGTTCCGGGACAGGGGGCAGAGAGACCCAGTACTTC.

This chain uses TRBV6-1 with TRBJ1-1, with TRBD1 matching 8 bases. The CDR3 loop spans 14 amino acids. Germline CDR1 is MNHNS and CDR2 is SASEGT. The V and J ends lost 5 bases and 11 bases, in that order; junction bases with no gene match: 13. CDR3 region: CASSRQGAGVRAFF. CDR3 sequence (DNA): TGTGCCAGCAGTCGTCAGGGGGCGGGGGTGCGTGCTTTCTTT.

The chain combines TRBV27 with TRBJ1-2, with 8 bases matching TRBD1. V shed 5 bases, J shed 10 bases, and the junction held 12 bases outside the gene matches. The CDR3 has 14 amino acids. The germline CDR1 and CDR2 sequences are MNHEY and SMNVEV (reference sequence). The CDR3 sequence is CASSLLYGTGDYTF. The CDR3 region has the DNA TGTGCCAGCAGTCTTCTATACGGGACAGGCGACTACACCTTC.

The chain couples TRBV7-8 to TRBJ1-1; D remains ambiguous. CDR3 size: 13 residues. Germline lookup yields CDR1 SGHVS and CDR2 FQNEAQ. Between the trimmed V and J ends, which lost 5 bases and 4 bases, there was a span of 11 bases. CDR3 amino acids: CASSPTPGTEAFF. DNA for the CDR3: TGTGCCAGCAGCCCAACTCCCGGCACTGAAGCTTTCTTT.